These 18 T cell receptor beta chains originate from one sample sequenced in a study of blood T cell repertoires in COVID-19. Sequencing was performed with immunoSEQ multiplex PCR; in TCRdb, only in-frame clones are kept and a portion is missing. The sample contains 65,000 or so clones, around four fifths of which appear only once. Sequenced input: peripheral blood. These receptors originate from a man aged 30 to 39 with COVID-19, enrolled during active disease.

The genes are TRBV6-5 and TRBJ1-5; D is unclear. Germline CDR1 reads MNHEY; CDR2 reads SVGAGI. V lost 5 bases and J 0 bases, leaving 11 bases between the germline ends. The CDR3 spans 15 residues. CDR3 sequence: CASSPEGASNQPQHF. The CDR3 nucleotides are TGTGCCAGCAGTCCGGAGGGAGCTAGCAATCAGCCCCAGCATTTT.

The V call is TRBV19, the J call TRBJ2-5; TRBD2 aligns across 9 bases. CDR1 is LNHDA and CDR2 is SQIVND in the germline V gene (reference sequence). CDR3 length: 12 residues. The CDR3 sequence: CASAGGQETQYF. The DNA of the CDR3 is TGTGCATCAGCGGGGGGCCAAGAGACCCAGTACTTC.

This sequence joins TRBV3-1 (or the pseudogene TRBV3-2) and TRBJ2-1; 12 nucleotides line up with TRBD2. The germline V gene has CDR1 LGHDT and CDR2 YNNKEL (reference sequence). This CDR3 region has 14 residues. Trimming at V came to 6 bases and at J to 7 bases, leaving 4 bases not matched to a gene. CDR3 bases: TGTGCCAGCAGTCTGACTAGCGGGAGAAATGAGCAGTTCTTC. Translated, it gives CASSLTSGRNEQFF.

The chain is built from TRBV19 and TRBJ2-5, with 7 positions matching TRBD1. Trimming at V came to 4 bases and at J to 3 bases, leaving 2 bases not matched to a gene. This CDR3 comprises 13 residues. CDR1 and CDR2 from the germline V gene are LNHDA and SQIVND (reference sequence). The CDR3 spells CASSRGQKETQYF. CDR3 DNA sequence: TGTGCCAGTAGTAGGGGACAGAAAGAGACCCAGTACTTC.

This clone is large. The chain employs TRBV9 and TRBJ2-7, with a possible D match to TRBD2 (5 bases). The CDR3 length is 14 residues. Germline CDR1 is SGDLS and CDR2 is YYNGEE. V was trimmed by 1 base and J by 3 bases, leaving 11 bases between them. The CDR3 here is CASSVFASSYEQYF. CDR3 nucleotide sequence: TGTGCCAGCAGCGTATTTGCTAGCAGCTACGAGCAGTACTTC.

The rearrangement links TRBV11-2 to TRBJ1-1; 7 bases are shared with TRBD1. The germline V gene encodes CDR1 SGHAT and CDR2 FQNNGV. The CDR3 contains 15 residues. V shed 5 bases, J shed 11 bases, and the junction held 17 bases outside the gene matches. The chain's CDR3 is CASSDPTGKVGRAFF. The CDR3, as DNA: TGTGCCAGCAGCGACCCGACAGGGAAGGTGGGGCGGGCTTTCTTT.

V is TRBV9 and J is TRBJ2-7; 12 bases match TRBD2. The V segment lost 4 bases and the J segment 5 bases; nucleotides outside the gene matches: 10. The CDR3 length is 16 residues. Looked up from germline, CDR1 is SGDLS and CDR2 is YYNGEE. The CDR3 sequence is CASSSTGTSGPHEQYF. CDR3 bases: TGTGCCAGCAGCTCAACTGGGACTAGCGGGCCCCACGAGCAGTACTTC.

The V and J genes are TRBV28 and TRBJ1-3, with 9 bases lining up with TRBD1. V shed 5 bases, J shed 2 bases, and the junction held 10 bases outside the gene matches. Looked up from germline, CDR1 is MDHEN and CDR2 is SYDVKM. This CDR3 contains 17 residues. The CDR3 DNA is TGTGCCAGCAGTCGTCCCGGGACAGGGATAGCTGGAAACACCATATATTTT. Translation: CASSRPGTGIAGNTIYF.

J is TRBJ1-5 and V is TRBV29-1; 10 bases fit TRBD1. Germline trimming cut 4 bases from V and 6 bases from J; bases unmatched to any gene: 3. Per the germline V gene, CDR1 is SQVTM and CDR2 is ANQGSEA. This CDR3 contains 13 residues. CDR3 bases: TGCAGCGTTGCGACAGGGGGCGGTCAGCCCCAGCATTTT. Translating gives CSVATGGGQPQHF.

The chain employs TRBV27 and TRBJ2-7, with 7 bases that match TRBD1. CDR3 length: 14 residues. CDR1 and CDR2 (germline): MNHEY, SMNVEV (reference sequence). The J segment lost 4 bases and the V segment lost 2 bases, leaving 5 bases of the junction unmatched. The CDR3 nucleotides are TGTGCCAGCAGTTTAGGCAGGGGGTCTTACGAGCAGTACTTC. As protein: CASSLGRGSYEQYF.

The CDR3 nucleotides read TGTGCCAGCACCCGAGCCTCTGGAAACACCATATATTTT. Its translation is CASTRASGNTIYF. The chain has TRBV12-3 or TRBV12-4 and TRBJ1-3; D is unclear. Trimming shortened V by 7 bases and J by 0 bases, and 7 bases separated the two germline ends. The CDR3 runs 13 residues.

The genes are TRBV27 and TRBJ1-2; D gene uncertain. CDR1 and CDR2 from the germline V gene are MNHEY and SMNVEV (reference sequence). This CDR3 has 11 residues. V gave up 4 bases and J gave up 8 bases, with 8 bases separating them. CDR3 in DNA: TGTGCCAGCAGTTCAACCGGGGGCTACACCTTC. Translating gives CASSSTGGYTF.

The rearrangement links TRBV28 to TRBJ1-4; 8 nucleotides agree with TRBD1. V dropped 7 bases and J dropped 0; count of bases not matched to a gene: 4. Germline V gives CDR1 MDHEN, CDR2 SYDVKM. The CDR3 is 15 residues long. The CDR3 nucleotides read TGTGCCAGCACCGCAGGGGGCACAACTAATGAAAAACTGTTTTTT. Translating gives CASTAGGTTNEKLFF.

The chain carries TRBV19 and TRBJ1-1; a weak D match, TRBD1 (6 bases). Germline assignment: CDR1 LNHDA and CDR2 SQIVND (reference sequence). There are 13 residues in the CDR3. Trimming pared 7 bases from V and 1 base from J, leaving 10 bases between. In nucleotides, the CDR3 is TGTGCCAGTACCAGGACAGAGAACACTGAAGCTTTCTTT. Translated: CASTRTENTEAFF.

The J gene is TRBJ2-5, the V gene TRBV15; 7 bases are a match to TRBD1. This CDR3 comprises 16 residues. Germline V lookup: CDR1 LNHNV, CDR2 YYDKDF (reference sequence). V lost 0 bases to trimming and J lost 5 bases; unmatched junction nucleotides: 9. The CDR3 bases are TGTGCCACCAGCAGAGAACAACCAGGGGGTTGGGAGACCCAGTACTTC. Amino acid sequence: CATSREQPGGWETQYF.

The genes are TRBV10-1 and TRBJ1-5; D remains unclear. CDR1 is WNHNN and CDR2 is SYGVQD in the germline V gene (reference sequence). The CDR3 contains 13 residues. V lost 5 bases, J lost 3 bases, and 8 bases lay in between. CDR3 amino acids: CASSNSFNQPQHF. The CDR3 nucleotides are TGCGCCAGCAGTAACTCGTTCAATCAGCCCCAGCATTTT.

The V and J genes are TRBV2 and TRBJ2-7; D is possibly TRBD1 (5 bases). The CDR3 is 14 amino acids. Trimming shortened V by 11 bases and J by 3 bases, and 20 bases separated the two germline ends. Germline loops: CDR1 SNHLY, CDR2 FYNNEI. In nucleotides, the CDR3 is TGTGCCTATAAGAACGCAGGGATTGGCTACGAGCAGTACTTC. It yields the protein CAYKNAGIGYEQYF. Full variable domain (rest looked up from reference TRBV2 and TRBJ2-7): EPEVTQTPSHQVTQMGQEVILRCVPISNHLYFYWYRQILGQKVEFLVSFYNNEISEKSEIFDDQFSVERPDGSNFTLKIRSTKLEDSAMYFCAYKNAGIGYEQYFGPGTRLTVT.

This chain uses TRBV28 with TRBJ1-3; tentative D call: TRBD1 (5 bases). CDR3 length: 16 amino acids. V lost 3 bases and J lost 0, with 12 bases in between. The V gene's germline CDR1 is MDHEN and CDR2 SYDVKM. Here the CDR3 DNA reads TGTGCCAGCAGTTTCACGCTTGGGGCCTCTGGAAACACCATATATTTT. Amino acids: CASSFTLGASGNTIYF.